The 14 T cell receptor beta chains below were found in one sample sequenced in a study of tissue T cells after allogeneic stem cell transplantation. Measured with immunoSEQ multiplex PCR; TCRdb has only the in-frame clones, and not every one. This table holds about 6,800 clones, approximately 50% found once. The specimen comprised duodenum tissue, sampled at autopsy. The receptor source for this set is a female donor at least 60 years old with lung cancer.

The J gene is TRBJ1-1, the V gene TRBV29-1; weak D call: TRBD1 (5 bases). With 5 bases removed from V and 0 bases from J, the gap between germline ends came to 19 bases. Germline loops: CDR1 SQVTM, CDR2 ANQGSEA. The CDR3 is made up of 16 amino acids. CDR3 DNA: TGCAGCGTTCGTAAAGGCAGAACAGGAGTGAACACTGAAGCTTTCTTT. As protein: CSVRKGRTGVNTEAFF.

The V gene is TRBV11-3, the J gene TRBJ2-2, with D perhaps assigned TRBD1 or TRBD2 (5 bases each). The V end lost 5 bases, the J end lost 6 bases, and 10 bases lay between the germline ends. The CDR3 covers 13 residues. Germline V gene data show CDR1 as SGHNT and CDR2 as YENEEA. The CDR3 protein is CASSERDPGELFF. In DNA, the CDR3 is TGTGCCAGCAGCGAGAGGGACCCCGGGGAGCTGTTTTTT.

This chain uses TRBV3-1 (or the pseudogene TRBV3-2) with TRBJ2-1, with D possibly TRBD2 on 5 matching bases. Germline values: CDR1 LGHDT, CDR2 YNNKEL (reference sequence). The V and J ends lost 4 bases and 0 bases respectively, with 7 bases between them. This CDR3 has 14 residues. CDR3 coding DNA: TGTGCCAGCAGCCCGGCGGGCTCCTACAATGAGCAGTTCTTC. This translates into CASSPAGSYNEQFF.

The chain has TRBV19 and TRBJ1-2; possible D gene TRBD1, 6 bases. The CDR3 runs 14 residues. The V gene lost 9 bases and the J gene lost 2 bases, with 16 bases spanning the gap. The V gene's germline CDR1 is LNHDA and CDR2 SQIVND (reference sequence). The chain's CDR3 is CASSRGQINYGYTF. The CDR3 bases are TGTGCCAGCTCCCGGGGGCAGATAAACTATGGCTACACCTTC.

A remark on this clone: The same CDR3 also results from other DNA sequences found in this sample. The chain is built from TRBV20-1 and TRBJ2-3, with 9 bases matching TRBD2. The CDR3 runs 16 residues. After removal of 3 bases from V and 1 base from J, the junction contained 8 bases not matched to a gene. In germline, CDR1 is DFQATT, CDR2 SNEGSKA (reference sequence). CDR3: CSASEAGGLGTDTQYF. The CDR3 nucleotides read TGCAGTGCTAGTGAGGCGGGGGGGCTGGGCACAGATACGCAGTATTTT.

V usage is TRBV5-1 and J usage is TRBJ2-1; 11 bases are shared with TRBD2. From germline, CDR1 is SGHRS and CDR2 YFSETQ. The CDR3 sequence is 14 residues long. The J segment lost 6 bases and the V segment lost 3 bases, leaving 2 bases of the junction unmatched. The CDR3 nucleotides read TGCGCCAGCAGCTCTAGCGGGGGGATCAATGAGCAGTTCTTC. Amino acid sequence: CASSSSGGINEQFF.

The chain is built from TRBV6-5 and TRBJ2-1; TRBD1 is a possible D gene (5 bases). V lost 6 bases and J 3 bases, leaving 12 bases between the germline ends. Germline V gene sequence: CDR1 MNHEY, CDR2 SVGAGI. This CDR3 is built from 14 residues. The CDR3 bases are TGTGCCAGCAGGAGGCAGGGCTACTACAATGAGCAGTTCTTC. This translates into CASRRQGYYNEQFF.

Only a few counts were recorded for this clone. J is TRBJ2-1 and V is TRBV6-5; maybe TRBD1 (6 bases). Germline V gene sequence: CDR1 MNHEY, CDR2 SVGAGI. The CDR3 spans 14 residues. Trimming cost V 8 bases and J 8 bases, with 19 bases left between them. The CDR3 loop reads CASAVGWGRDEQFF. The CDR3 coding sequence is TGTGCCAGCGCCGTAGGGTGGGGGCGCGATGAGCAGTTCTTC.

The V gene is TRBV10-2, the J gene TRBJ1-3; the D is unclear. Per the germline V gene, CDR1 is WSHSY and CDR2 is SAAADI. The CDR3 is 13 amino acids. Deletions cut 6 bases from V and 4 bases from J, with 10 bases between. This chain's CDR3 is CASSQNAGNTIYF. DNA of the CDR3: TGCGCCAGCAGCCAAAATGCGGGAAACACCATATATTTT.

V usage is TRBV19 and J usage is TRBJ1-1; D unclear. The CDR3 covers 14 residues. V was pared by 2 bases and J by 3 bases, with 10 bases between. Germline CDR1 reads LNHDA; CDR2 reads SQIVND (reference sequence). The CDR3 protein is CASSILSRDTEAFF. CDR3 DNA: TGTGCCAGTAGTATACTGAGTAGGGACACTGAAGCTTTCTTT.

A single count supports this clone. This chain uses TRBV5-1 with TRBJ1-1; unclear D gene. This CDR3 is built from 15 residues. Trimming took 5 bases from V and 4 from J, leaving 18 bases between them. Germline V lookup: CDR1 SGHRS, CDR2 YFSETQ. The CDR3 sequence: CASSPQSRGLTEAFF. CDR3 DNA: TGCGCCAGCAGTCCGCAGTCCCGAGGTCTCACTGAAGCTTTCTTT.

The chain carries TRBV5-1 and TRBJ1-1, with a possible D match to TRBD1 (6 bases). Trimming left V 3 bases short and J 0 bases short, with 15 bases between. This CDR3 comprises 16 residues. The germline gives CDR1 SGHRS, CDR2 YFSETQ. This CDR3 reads CASSSYLGGLNTEAFF. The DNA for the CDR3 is TGCGCCAGCAGCTCCTACTTGGGGGGGCTGAACACTGAAGCTTTCTTT. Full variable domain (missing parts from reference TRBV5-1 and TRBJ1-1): KAGVTQTPRYLIKTRGQQVTLSCSPISGHRSVSWYQQTPGQGLQFLFEYFSETQRNKGNFPGRFSGRQFSNSRSEMNVSTLELGDSALYLCASSSYLGGLNTEAFFGQGTRLTVV.

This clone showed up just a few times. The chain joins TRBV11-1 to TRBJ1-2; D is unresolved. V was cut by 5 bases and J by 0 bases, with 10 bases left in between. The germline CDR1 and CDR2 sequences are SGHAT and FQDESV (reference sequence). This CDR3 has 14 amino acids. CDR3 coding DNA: TGTGCCAGCAGCGCTGGGATAACTAACTATGGCTACACCTTC. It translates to CASSAGITNYGYTF.

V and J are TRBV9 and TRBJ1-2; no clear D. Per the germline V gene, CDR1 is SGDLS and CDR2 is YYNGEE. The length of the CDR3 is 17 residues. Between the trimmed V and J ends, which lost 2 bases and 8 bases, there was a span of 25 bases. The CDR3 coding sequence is TGTGCCAGCAGCGTTTCAGCGGCGGCCTCCTATCCGCCCGGCTACACCTTC. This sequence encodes CASSVSAAASYPPGYTF.